This TCR beta chain stems from a study of blood T cell repertoires in COVID-19. Study-wide context: Specimens from acute and convalescent COVID-19 originated in the United States, Italy and Spain. The analysed material was cDNA or gDNA that came from T cells, B-cell-depleted T cells, or PBMCs.

In the original workflow: Amplification of reference gene primers was used by the study to estimate nucleated cell counts. The assay was immunoSEQ multiplex PCR, and TCRdb's table has in-frame clones only and misses some. The D gene and trimming were derived from the DNA, and the V and J assignments and clone size from that table. The sample has about 150,000 clones; around 73% are singletons. The material sequenced was peripheral blood. The receptor comes from a man aged 55 to 69 who had recovered from COVID-19.

The CDR3, as DNA: TGTGCCAGCAGTCCTCATGGGACAGGGATCGGCTACACCTTC. As protein: CASSPHGTGIGYTF. The gene calls are TRBV14 and TRBJ1-2; 9 bases align to TRBD1. Germline lookup yields CDR1 SGHDN and CDR2 FVKESK. Trimming removed 6 bases from V and 8 bases from J; junction bases left unmatched: 10. CDR3 size: 14 residues.